This T cell receptor (beta chain) comes out of a study of cytotoxic CD8 clonotypes in ibrutinib-treated CLL. Looking at the study overall: Samples yielded averages of some 240,000 productive templates and fewer than 100,000 productive rearrangements. The study, taken as a whole, reports: Shared public clonotypes were rare, and on treatment they either got smaller or stayed the same. Higher circulating CD8+ T-cell counts strongly accompanied higher baseline clonality, above age-matched healthy donors.

Produced via immunoSEQ multiplex PCR; TCRdb's table is partial and in-frame only. The sample records roughly 250,000 clones, around 70% being singletons. Of note for this clone: The antigen is undetermined.

The CDR3 length is 14 residues. Germline V gene data show CDR1 as MNHEY and CDR2 as SMNVEV (reference sequence). Between the trimmed V and J ends, which lost 5 bases and 2 bases, there was a span of 13 bases. This sequence was found in a human donor with chronic lymphocytic leukemia. The sample in question was PBMCs, obtained after 24 months of ibrutinib treatment. The rearrangement uses TRBV27 and TRBJ2-7; D might be TRBD2 (5 bases). DNA for the CDR3: TGTGCCAGCAGTCCAACTAGATTCGCCTACGAGCAGTACTTC. This encodes CASSPTRFAYEQYF.